This record concerns one TCR beta chain sequence. This clone's antigen is unknown. Base quality data are lacking; no much larger clone is found one base away. The Miltenyi Naive CD4+ T Cell Isolation kit was used to purify naive CD4+ T cells, and CD25 microbeads were used to remove Tregs. Tregs, naive and memory CD4+ T cells from tumor, blood and ipsilateral draining lymph nodes of about 5 breast cancer patients underwent full-length TCR alpha and beta sequencing. Tumor tissue and lymph nodes obtained from ipsilateral axillary dissection were perfused with PBS, minced and then digested with collagenase I and hyaluronidase. Sorted cell populations were confirmed by FACS to exceed 90% purity. V is clipped by 6 bases and J by 3 bases, and the sequence between their germline boundaries is 9 bases long. Via the germline V gene, CDR1 is MNHNS and CDR2 SASEGT. Measured from the cysteine to the phenylalanine, the CDR3 is 13 residues long. The retained sequence is limited to the CDR3, 39 bases, with the frame set at the first base.

The data are from a study (dated by TCRdb to about 2015). At the level of the whole study: The study set out to test whether tumor-infiltrating Tregs in breast cancer get recruited from blood Tregs or are instead converted in situ from other CD4+ T cell subsets.

Full-length TCR variable regions were amplified by 5' RACE PCR with constant-region reverse primers, and semi-nested PCR with Nested Universal Primer A was subsequently performed. Using the ReliaPrep RNA Cell Miniprep System, total RNA was extracted, and the SMARTer RACE 5'/3' Kit was then used to reverse transcribe the RNA into 5'RACE-ready cDNA. Multiplex adaptors were used to barcode the full-length TCR alpha and beta libraries, which were then sequenced on an Illumina MiSeq. Per the original workflow: For each of nine subset-tissue groups, sequencing data from the five patients were pooled, and the groups were then compared using unsupervised clustering of TCR gene usage. The Morisita-Horn index was used to calculate repertoire similarity, with shared sequences weighted by how much each contributed to each repertoire. TCRdb reran the public reads through fastp at Q25 and MiXCR, keeping productive beta chains. Each CDR3 protein appears once, grouped with its most common genes and DNA. These V and J calls originate from TCRdb's pipeline instead of the authors' own analysis. Recorded for this sample are 60,000 to 65,000 distinct CDR3 sequences; nearly 30% of them occurred a single time. The top ten clonotypes cover approximately 2.2% of the sample.

The research as a whole found: The validation in the larger cohort was limited to a single TCR beta V-J rearrangement instead of whole repertoires. Tumor memory CD4+ T cell TCR gene usage clustered with blood and lymph node memory CD4+ cells and lymph node naive CD4+ cells. The greatest overlap of tumor-infiltrating Treg TCR alpha and beta sequences was observed with tumor naive CD4+ T cells, followed by blood naive CD4+ T cells.

The sequenced sample consisted of tumor-infiltrating naive CD4+ T cells sorted from the breast tumor. What this sample's cell subset or site label stands for: naive CD4+ T cells, CD4+CD45RA+CD25-. The clonotype originates from a female donor with breast cancer. Rearrangement joined TRBV6-1 to TRBJ1-5; there is no confident call for the D gene. The nucleotide sequence reads as follows: TGTGCCAGCAGCGACTCCTTCAATCAGCCCCAGCATTTT. Protein translation: CASSDSFNQPQHF.